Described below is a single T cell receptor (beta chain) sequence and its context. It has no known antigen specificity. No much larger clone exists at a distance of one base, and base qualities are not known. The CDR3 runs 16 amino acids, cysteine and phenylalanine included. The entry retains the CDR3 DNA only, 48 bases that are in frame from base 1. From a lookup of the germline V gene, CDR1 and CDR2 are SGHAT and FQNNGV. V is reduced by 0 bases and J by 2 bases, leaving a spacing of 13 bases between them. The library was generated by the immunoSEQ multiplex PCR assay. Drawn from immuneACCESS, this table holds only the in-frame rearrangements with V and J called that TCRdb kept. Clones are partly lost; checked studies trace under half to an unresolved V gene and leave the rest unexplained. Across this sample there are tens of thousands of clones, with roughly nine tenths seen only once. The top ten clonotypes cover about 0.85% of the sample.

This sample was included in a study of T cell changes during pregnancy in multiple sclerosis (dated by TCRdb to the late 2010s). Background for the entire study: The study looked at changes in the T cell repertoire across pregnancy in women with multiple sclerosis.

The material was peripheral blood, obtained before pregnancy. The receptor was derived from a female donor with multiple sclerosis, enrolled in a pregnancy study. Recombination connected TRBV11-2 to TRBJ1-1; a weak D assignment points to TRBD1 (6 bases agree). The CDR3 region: CASSLDTLTGNTEAFF. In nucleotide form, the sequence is TGTGCCAGCAGCTTAGACACCCTGACAGGAAACACTGAAGCTTTCTTT.